Detailed here is one T cell receptor beta chain. No antigen is known for it. Every isolated RNA sample was fully reverse transcribed, so sequencing captured expressed TCRB transcripts. Repertoires were generated with immunoSEQ multiplex PCR, while TCRdb's copy carries only in-frame clones and drops some. This sample has around 250,000 clones, with around 14% found just once. The sample is drawn from a study of beta chain features in type 1 diabetes. Regarding the study as a whole: TCRB CDR3 length was moderately but significantly reduced in all four CD4+ subsets of Type 1 diabetes patients.

The germline V gene has CDR1 SNHLY and CDR2 FYNNEI. CDR3 length: 13 amino acids. J gave up 7 bases and V 11 bases, and 12 bases lay outside the gene matches. This clonotype was sampled from a woman in her 40s in good health. The source material was naive CD4+ T cells from blood. The chain recombines TRBV2 with TRBJ2-7; 9 bases map to TRBD1. The chain's CDR3 is CAVPGQGLQEQYF. CDR3 bases: TGTGCCGTCCCGGGACAGGGTCTTCAGGAGCAGTACTTC.